This T cell receptor (beta chain) emerged from a study of neoadjuvant anti-PD-1 for oral cavity cancer. Across the study: Around day 43, patients without progression received a fourth nivolumab dose before surgery.

Germline V gene sequence: CDR1 SGHNT, CDR2 YYREEE (reference sequence). V shed 3 bases, J shed 3 bases, and the junction held 2 bases outside the gene matches. The CDR3 has 14 amino acids. These newly diagnosed stage II-IVA oral cavity squamous cell carcinoma patients had no prior systemic or radiation treatment. Clones were sequenced by immunoSEQ multiplex PCR, and TCRdb holds only the in-frame ones, with some missing. The table records around 12,000 clones, around three fifths of them present only once. The chain couples TRBV5-4 to TRBJ2-3, with 9 positions matching TRBD2. Sequencing used PBMCs, obtained before nivolumab (anti-PD-1) treatment. The clonotype was recovered from a person aged 40 to 85 with oral cavity squamous cell carcinoma. The CDR3 DNA sequence: TGTGCCAGCAGCTCTAGCGGGACTACAGATACGCAGTATTTT. Its protein is CASSSSGTTDTQYF.